This TCR beta chain was captured in a study of blood T cell repertoires in COVID-19. Study-level information: The United States, Italy and Spain supplied acute and convalescent COVID-19 samples. T cells, B-cell-depleted T cells, or PBMCs supplied cDNA or gDNA.

This clone was detected a few times. Original handling: Amplified reference gene primers provided the basis for estimating nucleated cell counts. Sequencing was performed with immunoSEQ multiplex PCR; in TCRdb, only in-frame clones are kept and a portion is missing. The V and J calls and clone size were taken over from that table, and D and trimming were inferred from the DNA. This sample has hundreds of thousands of clones, with roughly 85% found just once. CDR3 length: 12 residues. CDR1 MRHNA and CDR2 SNTAGT come from the germline V gene. V gave up 10 bases and J gave up 0 bases, with 9 bases separating them.

The source is a human donor in a cohort sampled during active COVID-19. The V gene is TRBV6-4, the J gene TRBJ1-1; no reliable D call. Source material: peripheral blood. CDR3 coding DNA: TGTGCCATTCAGTACATGAACACTGAAGCTTTCTTT. It yields the protein CAIQYMNTEAFF.